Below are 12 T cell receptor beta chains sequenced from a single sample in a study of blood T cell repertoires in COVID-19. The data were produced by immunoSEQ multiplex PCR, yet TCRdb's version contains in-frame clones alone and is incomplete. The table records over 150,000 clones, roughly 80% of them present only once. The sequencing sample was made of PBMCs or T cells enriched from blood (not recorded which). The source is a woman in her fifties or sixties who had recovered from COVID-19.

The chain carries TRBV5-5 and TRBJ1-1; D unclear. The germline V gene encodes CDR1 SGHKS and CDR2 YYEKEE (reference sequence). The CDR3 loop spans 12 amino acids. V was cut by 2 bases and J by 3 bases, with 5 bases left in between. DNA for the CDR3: TGTGCCAGCAGCTTCCGGGACACTGAAGCTTTCTTT. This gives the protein CASSFRDTEAFF.

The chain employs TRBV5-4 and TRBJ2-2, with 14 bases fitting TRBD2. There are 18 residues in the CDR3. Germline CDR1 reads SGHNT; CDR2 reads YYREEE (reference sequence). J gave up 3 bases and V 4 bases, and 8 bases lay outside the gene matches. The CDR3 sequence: CASSQLGLAGAYTGELFF. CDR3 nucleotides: TGTGCCAGCAGCCAATTGGGACTAGCGGGGGCCTACACCGGGGAGCTGTTTTTT.

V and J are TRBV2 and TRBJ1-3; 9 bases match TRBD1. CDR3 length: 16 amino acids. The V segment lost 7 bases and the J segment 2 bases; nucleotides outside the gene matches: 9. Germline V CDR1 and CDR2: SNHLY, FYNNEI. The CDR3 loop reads CASIRDRGLAGNTIYF. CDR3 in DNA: TGTGCCAGCATCCGCGACAGGGGGTTGGCTGGAAACACCATATATTTT.

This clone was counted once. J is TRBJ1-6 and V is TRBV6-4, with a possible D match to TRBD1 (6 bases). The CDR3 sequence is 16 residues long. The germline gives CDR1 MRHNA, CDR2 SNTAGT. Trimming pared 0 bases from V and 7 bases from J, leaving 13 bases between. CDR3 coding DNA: TGTGCCAGCAGTGACTCAACAACAGGGCCCAATTCACCCCTCCACTTT. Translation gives CASSDSTTGPNSPLHF.

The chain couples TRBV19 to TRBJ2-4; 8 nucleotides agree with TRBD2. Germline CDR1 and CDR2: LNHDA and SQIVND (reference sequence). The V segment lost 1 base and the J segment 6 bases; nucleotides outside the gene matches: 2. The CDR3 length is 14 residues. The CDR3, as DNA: TGTGCCAGTAGTATAGTTACTAGCGGAAACATTCAGTACTTC. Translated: CASSIVTSGNIQYF.

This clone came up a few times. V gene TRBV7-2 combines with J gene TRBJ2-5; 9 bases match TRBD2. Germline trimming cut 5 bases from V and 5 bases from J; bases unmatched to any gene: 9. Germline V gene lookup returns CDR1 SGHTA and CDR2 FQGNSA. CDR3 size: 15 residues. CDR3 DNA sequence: TGTGCCAGCAGCCAACATAGCGGGAGTGGGGAGACCCAGTACTTC. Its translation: CASSQHSGSGETQYF.

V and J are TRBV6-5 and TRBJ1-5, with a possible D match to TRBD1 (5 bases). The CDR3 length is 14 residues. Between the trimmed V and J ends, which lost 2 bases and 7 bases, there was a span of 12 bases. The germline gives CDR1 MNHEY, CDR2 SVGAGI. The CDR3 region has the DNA TGTGCCAGCAGTTACAGGGGCCGGAGCCAGCCCCAGCATTTT. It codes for CASSYRGRSQPQHF.

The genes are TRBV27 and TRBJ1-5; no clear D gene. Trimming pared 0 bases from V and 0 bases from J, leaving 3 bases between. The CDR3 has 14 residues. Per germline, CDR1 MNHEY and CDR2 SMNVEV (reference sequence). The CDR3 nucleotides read TGTGCCAGCAGTTTATCGTATAGCAATCAGCCCCAGCATTTT. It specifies CASSLSYSNQPQHF.

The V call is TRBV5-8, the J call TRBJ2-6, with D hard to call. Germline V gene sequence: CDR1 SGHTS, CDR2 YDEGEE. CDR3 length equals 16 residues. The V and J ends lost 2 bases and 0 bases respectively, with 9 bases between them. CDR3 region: CASSFTMSSGANVLTF. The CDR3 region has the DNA TGTGCCAGCAGCTTCACCATGAGCTCTGGGGCCAACGTCCTGACTTTC.

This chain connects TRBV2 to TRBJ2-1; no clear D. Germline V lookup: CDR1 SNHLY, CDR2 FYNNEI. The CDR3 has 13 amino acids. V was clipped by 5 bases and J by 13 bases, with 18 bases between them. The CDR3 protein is CASSNSDGGPQFF. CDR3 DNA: TGTGCCAGCAGTAACTCGGATGGTGGGCCCCAGTTCTTC.

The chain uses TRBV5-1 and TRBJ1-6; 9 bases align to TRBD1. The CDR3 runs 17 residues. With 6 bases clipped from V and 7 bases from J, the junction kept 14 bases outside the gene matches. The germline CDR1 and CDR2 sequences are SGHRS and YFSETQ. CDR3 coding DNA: TGCGCCAGCAACCGGGACAGGGCCTTATTGGGCAATTCACCCCTCCACTTT. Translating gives CASNRDRALLGNSPLHF.

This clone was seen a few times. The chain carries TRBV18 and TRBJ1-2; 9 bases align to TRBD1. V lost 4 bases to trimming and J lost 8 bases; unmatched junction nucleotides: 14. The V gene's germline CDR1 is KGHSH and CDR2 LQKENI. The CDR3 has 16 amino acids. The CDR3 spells CASSLGAPGQGDGYTF. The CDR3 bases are TGTGCCAGCTCACTGGGAGCCCCGGGACAGGGTGACGGCTACACCTTC.